A selection of T cell receptor beta chains follows, all from one sample in a study of technical replicates of blood from several donors. The method was immunoSEQ multiplex PCR; TCRdb's version includes in-frame clones alone and lacks a portion of them. The data show roughly 70,000 clones, with 95% to 97% seen just once and roughly 0.26% held by the top ten. The specimen sequenced was T cells isolated from PBMCs. These receptors were obtained from a human donor in good health. The CDR3 runs from the conserved cysteine through the conserved F or W. Fields, in order: J gene, clone size, D gene, V gene, CDR3 protein, CDR3 DNA. The D gene is left open where the match is weak. Expanded clones get a size class; other rows say once, few or many, or leave the size out.

>TRBJ1-2|-|TRBD1|TRBV9
CASSAGGQYLYGYTF
TGTGCCAGCAGCGCCGGGGGACAGTACCTCTATGGCTACACCTTC
>TRBJ2-2|-|TRBD2|TRBV9
CASSGGISGDTGELFF
TGTGCCAGCAGCGGCGGTATTAGCGGGGACACCGGGGAGCTGTTTTTT
>TRBJ1-2|-|-|TRBV5-1
CASSVTGLGYTF
TGCGCCAGCAGCGTAACAGGGCTTGGCTACACCTTC
>TRBJ1-5|once|TRBD1|TRBV28
CASSSVRGINQPQHF
TGTGCCAGCAGTTCCGTCAGGGGGATCAATCAGCCCCAGCATTTT
>TRBJ2-1|-|TRBD2|TRBV5-1
CASSLTGTSGKNEQFF
TGCGCCAGCAGCCTTACCGGGACTAGCGGGAAGAATGAGCAGTTCTTC
>TRBJ2-5|-|TRBD2|TRBV27
CASSENWGGQETQYF
TGTGCCAGCAGTGAAAACTGGGGGGGACAAGAGACCCAGTACTTC
>TRBJ2-1|once|TRBD2|TRBV4-1
CASIQERGLAGEEGQFF
TGCGCCAGCATTCAAGAGAGGGGACTAGCGGGAGAAGAGGGGCAGTTCTTC
>TRBJ2-1|-|-|TRBV2
CASRELGSSYNEQFF
TGTGCCAGCAGGGAGCTCGGGAGCTCCTACAATGAGCAGTTCTTC
>TRBJ1-1|-|-|TRBV11-3
CASGSGVFESEAFF
TGTGCCAGCGGATCAGGGGTCTTCGAGAGTGAAGCTTTCTTT
>TRBJ2-3|-|TRBD2|TRBV4-2
CASRQDAGLGGRADTQYF
TGTGCCAGCAGACAAGATGCCGGTTTGGGCGGGAGGGCTGATACGCAGTATTTT
>TRBJ2-7|-|TRBD2|TRBV2
CAILAGGAYEQYF
TGTGCCATCTTAGCGGGAGGGGCCTATGAGCAGTACTTC
>TRBJ1-2|-|-|TRBV29-1
CSVPMPGQGYTF
TGCAGCGTCCCTATGCCAGGGCAAGGCTACACCTTC
>TRBJ1-1|-|-|TRBV14
CASSQAPVHLNTEAFF
TGTGCCAGCAGCCAAGCTCCGGTCCACCTGAACACTGAAGCTTTCTTT
>TRBJ1-5|-|-|TRBV6-4
CASSDPDSHNQPQHF
TGTGCCAGCAGTGACCCGGACAGCCACAATCAGCCCCAGCATTTT
>TRBJ2-5|-|TRBD1|TRBV27
CASSSTGALQETQYF
TGTGCCAGCAGTTCAACAGGGGCACTCCAAGAGACCCAGTACTTC
>TRBJ1-3|-|TRBD1|TRBV29-1
CSVRTGEGNTIYF
TGCAGCGTCAGGACAGGGGAAGGAAACACCATATATTTT
>TRBJ1-3|-|-|TRBV11-2
CASSFGGDFMLDTIYF
TGTGCCAGCAGCTTTGGGGGGGACTTTATGTTGGACACCATATATTTT
>TRBJ2-3|-|-|TRBV13
CASSAWGLTDTQYF
TGTGCCAGCAGCGCGTGGGGCCTCACAGATACGCAGTATTTT
>TRBJ2-2|once|TRBD1|TRBV18
CASSPPGQANTGELFF
TGTGCCAGCTCACCCCCGGGACAGGCGAACACCGGGGAGCTGTTTTTT
>TRBJ1-2|-|-|TRBV13
CASSLGTTGTNIAYGYTF
TGTGCCAGCAGCTTAGGCACCACAGGGACAAATATAGCCTATGGCTACACCTTC
>TRBJ1-1|-|-|TRBV11-3
CASSLDLVGHKNTEAFF
TGTGCCAGCAGCTTAGATCTGGTAGGACATAAAAACACTGAAGCTTTCTTT
>TRBJ1-1|-|-|TRBV7-9
CASNFLGENTEAFF
TGTGCCAGCAATTTTCTCGGGGAGAACACTGAAGCTTTCTTT
>TRBJ2-2|-|TRBD1|TRBV7-9
CASSYGQGMGELFF
TGTGCCAGCAGCTACGGACAGGGTATGGGGGAGCTGTTTTTT
>TRBJ1-5|-|-|TRBV18
CASSPGAQGSNQPQHF
TGTGCCAGCTCACCGGGCGCTCAGGGGAGCAATCAGCCCCAGCATTTT
>TRBJ2-7|once|-|TRBV11-3
CASSPIGGYISYEQYF
TGTGCCAGCAGCCCCATCGGGGGTTACATCTCCTACGAGCAGTACTTC
>TRBJ2-7|-|-|TRBV11-3
CASSSTGTGTYEQYF
TGTGCCAGCAGCTCAACGGGAACAGGGACCTACGAGCAGTACTTC
>TRBJ1-1|-|-|TRBV5-4
CASSSYTEAFF
TGTGCCAGCAGCTCTTACACTGAAGCTTTCTTT
>TRBJ2-7|-|TRBD1|TRBV30
CAWSGVPGQGTSSYEQYF
TGTGCCTGGAGTGGGGTCCCGGGACAGGGGACGAGCTCCTACGAGCAGTACTTC